These T cell receptor beta chains were read from a single sample in a study of blood T cell repertoires in COVID-19. TCRdb's table, derived via immunoSEQ multiplex PCR, lists solely in-frame clones and lacks some. Among some 200,000 clones listed, roughly 88% were seen once. The sample comprised peripheral blood. The source is a man aged 45 to 65 with COVID-19, enrolled during active disease. Each CDR3 is given with its conserved first and last residue. A D gene is named only where the DNA matches it firmly. The listing skips clone size in some rows; elsewhere it reads once, few, many or a size class.

D	size	J	V	DNA	CDR3
-	-	TRBJ2-2	TRBV7-3	TGTGCCAGCAGCTTACGGGCAGGGTGGACCGGGGAGCTGTTTTTT	CASSLRAGWTGELFF
TRBD1	-	TRBJ1-2	TRBV28	TGTGCCAGCAGTTTGTACCAAACGACAGGGTCAAACTATGGCTACACCTTC	CASSLYQTTGSNYGYTF
TRBD2	many	TRBJ2-4	TRBV6-1	TGTGCCAGCAGTGAAATAGCGGGAGATAAAAACATTCAGTACTTC	CASSEIAGDKNIQYF
-	-	TRBJ1-5	TRBV19	TGTGCCAGTAGTATAGAGGGGGCTGGCCAGCCCCAGCATTTT	CASSIEGAGQPQHF
-	-	TRBJ1-4	TRBV29-1	TGCAGCGTTGAAGGACAAGCAACTAATGAAAAACTGTTTTTT	CSVEGQATNEKLFF
TRBD1	-	TRBJ1-5	TRBV30	TGTGCCTGGAGTGGGACAGGCCCCAATCAGCCCCAGCATTTT	CAWSGTGPNQPQHF
-	once	TRBJ1-4	TRBV3-1/TRBV3-2	TGTGCCAGCAGTCGAAATCGGGACAACAATGAAAAACTGTTTTTT	CASSRNRDNNEKLFF
TRBD2	-	TRBJ2-2	TRBV6-1	TGTGCCAGCAGTGAATGGCTAGCCCGGGGGGCCGGGGAGCTGTTTTTT	CASSEWLARGAGELFF
-	-	TRBJ2-5	TRBV19	TGTGCCAGTAGTAAGGAGCAAGAGACCCAGTACTTC	CASSKEQETQYF
TRBD1	-	TRBJ1-6	TRBV6-5	TGTGCCAGCACCAAGGACAGGCTGCCCCTCCACTTT	CASTKDRLPLHF
TRBD2	-	TRBJ2-3	TRBV9	TGTGCCAGCAGCCGAAGAAATAGCGGGAGCTTTCTTAGCACAGATACGCAGTATTTT	CASSRRNSGSFLSTDTQYF
-	-	TRBJ1-2	TRBV14	TGTGCCAGCAGCCAAGAGCAGGGATACTATGGCTACACCTTC	CASSQEQGYYGYTF
-	-	TRBJ2-5	TRBV2	TGTGCCAGCAGTGAAGGATCCCTGGGCTACGGATACTTC	CASSEGSLGYGYF
TRBD1	-	TRBJ1-1	TRBV30	TGTGCCTGGACCATAGGGGACAGGAACACTGAAGCTTTCTTT	CAWTIGDRNTEAFF
TRBD1	-	TRBJ2-1	TRBV6-5	TGTGCCAGCAGTAGAAGGACAGGGTTAAATGAGCAGTTCTTC	CASSRRTGLNEQFF
-	-	TRBJ1-4	TRBV2	TGTGCCAGCAGTGACCTAGGAGGGCGGAATGAAAAACTGTTTTTT	CASSDLGGRNEKLFF
TRBD1	-	TRBJ2-1	TRBV11-2	TGTGCCAGCAGCTCGTTAGGACAGGGGCTAACCAACTACAATGAGCAGTTCTTC	CASSSLGQGLTNYNEQFF
TRBD1	-	TRBJ2-7	TRBV7-2	TGTGCCAGCAGCTTAGATACCGGGACAGGAGGCTACGAGCAGTACTTC	CASSLDTGTGGYEQYF
-	-	TRBJ2-2	TRBV9	TGTGCCAGCAGCGTAGGTCTTTTCGGCGGAACCGGGGAGCTGTTTTTT	CASSVGLFGGTGELFF
TRBD1	-	TRBJ2-7	TRBV5-1	TGCGCCAGCAGCTTGGCCTCTGGGGCAGGGGGTAGAGACGAGCAGTACTTC	CASSLASGAGGRDEQYF
-	-	TRBJ2-7	TRBV9	TGTGCCAGCAGCGCAGACAGGTTCTACGAGCAGTACTTC	CASSADRFYEQYF
-	-	TRBJ2-2	TRBV2	TGTGCCAGCACCACCACCCCAGGCGGGGCATCGAACACCGGGGAGCTGTTTTTT	CASTTTPGGASNTGELFF
TRBD1	-	TRBJ2-1	TRBV24-1	TGTGCCACCAGTGATAGGGGACAGGGGTTTAATGAGCAGTTCTTC	CATSDRGQGFNEQFF
-	-	TRBJ1-1	TRBV15	TGTGCCACCAGCAGAGACAGGGGAATCACTGAAGCTTTCTTT	CATSRDRGITEAFF
-	-	TRBJ1-1	TRBV11-1	TGTGCCAGCAGCTCGACTGGAATTGGCACTGAAGCTTTCTTT	CASSSTGIGTEAFF
TRBD1	-	TRBJ1-5	TRBV28	TGTGCCAGCAGTTTAATGGGACAGGGGGCGGTTCAGCCCCAGCATTTT	CASSLMGQGAVQPQHF
-	-	TRBJ2-1	TRBV9	TGTGCCAGCAGCCCCAGAGCGACCTTTGGGAATGAGCAGTTCTTC	CASSPRATFGNEQFF
-	once	TRBJ1-1	TRBV6-5	TGTGCCAGCAGCGCGCAGGGTGGGACTGAAGCTTTCTTT	CASSAQGGTEAFF
-	once	TRBJ1-6	TRBV28	TGTGCCAGCAGTTCCAAAAATTCACCCCTCCACTTT	CASSSKNSPLHF
TRBD1	once	TRBJ1-2	TRBV19	TGTGCCACCTCCTCCCCGGGACAGAGTCTCTATGGCTACACCTTC	CATSSPGQSLYGYTF
TRBD1	-	TRBJ1-2	TRBV24-1	TGTGCCACCCACGACAGGGGAGGATCTGGCTACACCTTC	CATHDRGGSGYTF
-	-	TRBJ2-3	TRBV15	TGTGCCACCAGCAGCGCGCAGGGGATTGCAGATACGCAGTATTTT	CATSSAQGIADTQYF
TRBD2	-	TRBJ2-7	TRBV3-1/TRBV3-2	TGTGCCAGCAGCCAGCGGGAGGGCGCCGACGAGCAGTACTTC	CASSQREGADEQYF
TRBD1	few	TRBJ1-3	TRBV5-4	TGTGCCAGCAGCTTGGCTAGGACAGGGGTTGGAAACACCATATATTTT	CASSLARTGVGNTIYF
-	-	TRBJ1-3	TRBV5-4	TGTGCCAGCAGCCCGAGCGGCTTTGGAAACACCATATATTTT	CASSPSGFGNTIYF